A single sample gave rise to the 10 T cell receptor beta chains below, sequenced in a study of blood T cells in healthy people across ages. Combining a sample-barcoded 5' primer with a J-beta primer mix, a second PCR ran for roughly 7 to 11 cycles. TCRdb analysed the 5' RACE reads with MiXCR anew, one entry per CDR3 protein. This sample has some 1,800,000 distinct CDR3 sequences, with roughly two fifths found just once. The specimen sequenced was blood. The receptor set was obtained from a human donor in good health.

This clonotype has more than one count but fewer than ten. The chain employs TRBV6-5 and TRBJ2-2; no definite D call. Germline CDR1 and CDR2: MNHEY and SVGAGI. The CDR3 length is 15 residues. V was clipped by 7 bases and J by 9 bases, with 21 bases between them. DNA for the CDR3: TGTGCCAGCACCCCTTCAGGAGAATTTGGCCGGGAGCTGTTTTTT. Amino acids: CASTPSGEFGRELFF.

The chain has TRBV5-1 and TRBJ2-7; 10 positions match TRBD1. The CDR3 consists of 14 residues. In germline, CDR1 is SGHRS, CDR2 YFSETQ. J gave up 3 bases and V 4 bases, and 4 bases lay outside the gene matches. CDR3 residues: CASSTGQGLYEQYF. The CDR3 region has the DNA TGCGCCAGCAGCACGGGACAGGGGCTCTACGAGCAGTACTTC. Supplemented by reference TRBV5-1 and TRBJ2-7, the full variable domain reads KAGVTQTPRYLIKTRGQQVTLSCSPISGHRSVSWYQQTPGQGLQFLFEYFSETQRNKGNFPGRFSGRQFSNSRSEMNVSTLELGDSALYLCASSTGQGLYEQYFGPGTRLTVT.

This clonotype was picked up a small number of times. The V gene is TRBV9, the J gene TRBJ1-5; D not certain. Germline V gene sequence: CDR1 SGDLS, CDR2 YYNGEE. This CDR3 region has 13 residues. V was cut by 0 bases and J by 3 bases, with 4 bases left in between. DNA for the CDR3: TGTGCCAGCAGCGTAGCCCTCAATCAGCCCCAGCATTTT. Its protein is CASSVALNQPQHF.

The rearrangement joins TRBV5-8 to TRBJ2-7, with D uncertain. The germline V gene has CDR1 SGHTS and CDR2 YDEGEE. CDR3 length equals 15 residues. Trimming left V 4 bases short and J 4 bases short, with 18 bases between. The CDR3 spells CASSVETNSPYEQYF. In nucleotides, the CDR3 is TGTGCCAGCAGCGTTGAGACAAATTCCCCTTACGAGCAGTACTTC.

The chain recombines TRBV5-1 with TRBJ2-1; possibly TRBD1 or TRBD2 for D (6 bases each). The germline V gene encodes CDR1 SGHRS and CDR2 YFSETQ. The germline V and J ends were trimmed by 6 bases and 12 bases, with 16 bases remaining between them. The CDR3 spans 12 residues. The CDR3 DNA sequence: TGCGCCAGCAACACACCGGGGGCAAGGCAGTTCTTC. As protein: CASNTPGARQFF.

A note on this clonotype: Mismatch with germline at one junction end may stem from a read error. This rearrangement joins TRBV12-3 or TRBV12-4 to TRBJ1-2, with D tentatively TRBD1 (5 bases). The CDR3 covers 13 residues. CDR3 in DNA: TGTGCCAGCAGTTTGAGGACACACTATGGCTGCACCTTC. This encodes CASSLRTHYGCTF.

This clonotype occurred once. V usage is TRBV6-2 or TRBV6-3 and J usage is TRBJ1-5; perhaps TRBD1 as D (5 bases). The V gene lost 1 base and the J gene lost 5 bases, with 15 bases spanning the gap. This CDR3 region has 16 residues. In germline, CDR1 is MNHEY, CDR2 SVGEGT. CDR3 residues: CASSYFYPGGDQPQHF. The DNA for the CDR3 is TGTGCCAGCAGTTACTTTTACCCGGGGGGAGATCAGCCCCAGCATTTT.

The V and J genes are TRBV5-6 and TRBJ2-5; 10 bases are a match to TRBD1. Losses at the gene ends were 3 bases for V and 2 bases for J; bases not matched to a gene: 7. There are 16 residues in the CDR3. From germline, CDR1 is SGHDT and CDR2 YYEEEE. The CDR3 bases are TGTGCCAGCAGCTACTGGGACAGGGGTGGGCAAGAGACCCAGTACTTC. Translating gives CASSYWDRGGQETQYF. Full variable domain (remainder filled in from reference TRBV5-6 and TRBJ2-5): DAGVTQSPTHLIKTRGQQVTLRCSPKSGHDTVSWYQQALGQGPQFIFQYYEEEERQRGNFPDRFSGHQFPNYSSELNVNALLLGDSALYLCASSYWDRGGQETQYFGPGTRLLVL.

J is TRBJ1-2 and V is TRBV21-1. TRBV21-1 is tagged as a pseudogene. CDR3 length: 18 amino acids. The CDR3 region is CASSKARLRAWVVDGYTF. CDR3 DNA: TGTGCCAGCAGCAAAGCGAGGTTGAGGGCCTGGGTCGTGGACGGCTACACCTTC.

The CDR3 DNA reads as TGCAGTGCTAGAGCCCTGGGGCTAACTAGCACAGATACGCAGTATTTT. Protein: CSARALGLTSTDTQYF. V and J are TRBV20-1 and TRBJ2-3; D is possibly TRBD1 (5 bases). This CDR3 spans 16 amino acids. Per the germline V gene, CDR1 is DFQATT and CDR2 is SNEGSKA (reference sequence). V lost 1 base, J lost 0 bases, and 14 bases lay in between.